The T cell receptor (beta chain) described here comes from a study of shared clonotypes between healthy human individuals. The protocol was immunoSEQ multiplex PCR, while the TCRdb copy is restricted to in-frame clones and leaves out a portion. The table lists 650,000 to 700,000 clones, roughly 87% of them singletons. CDR1 and CDR2 (germline): LNHDA, SQIVND (reference sequence). V lost 3 bases, J lost 7 bases, and 9 bases lay in between. The CDR3 is 12 amino acids. This TCR came from a man younger than 30 in good health. Some clones in this sample may be carry-over from other donors' samples. Sequenced input: memory CD8+ T cells from PBMCs. The subset denotes: CD45RO+ cells pooled with CCR7-negative TemRA cells. The J gene is TRBJ1-1, the V gene TRBV19; D is uncertain. CDR3 residues: CASSISIYEAFF. CDR3 sequence (DNA): TGTGCCAGTAGTATTTCCATATATGAAGCTTTCTTT.